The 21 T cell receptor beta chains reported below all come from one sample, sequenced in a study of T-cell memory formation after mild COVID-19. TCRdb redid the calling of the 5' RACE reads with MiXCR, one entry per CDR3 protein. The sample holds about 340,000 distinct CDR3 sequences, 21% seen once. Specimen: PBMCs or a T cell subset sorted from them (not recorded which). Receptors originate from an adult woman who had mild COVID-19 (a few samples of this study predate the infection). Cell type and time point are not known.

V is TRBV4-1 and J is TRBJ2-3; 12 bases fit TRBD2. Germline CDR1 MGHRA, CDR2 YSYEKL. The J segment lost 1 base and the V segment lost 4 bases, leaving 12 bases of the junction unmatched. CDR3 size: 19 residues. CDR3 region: CASSPSRLAGGPGTDTQYF. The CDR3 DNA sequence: TGCGCCAGCAGCCCCTCGAGGCTAGCGGGGGGGCCCGGCACAGATACGCAGTATTTT.

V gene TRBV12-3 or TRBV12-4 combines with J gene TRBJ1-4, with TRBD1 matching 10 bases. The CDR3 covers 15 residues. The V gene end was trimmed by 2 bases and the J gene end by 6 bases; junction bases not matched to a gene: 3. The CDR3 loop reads CASSLRDRGDEKLFF. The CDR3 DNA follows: TGTGCCAGCAGTTTAAGGGACAGGGGTGATGAAAAACTGTTTTTT.

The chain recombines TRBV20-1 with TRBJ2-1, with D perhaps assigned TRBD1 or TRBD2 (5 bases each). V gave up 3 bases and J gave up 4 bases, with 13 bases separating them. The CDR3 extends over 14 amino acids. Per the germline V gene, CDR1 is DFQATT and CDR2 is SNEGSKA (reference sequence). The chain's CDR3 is CSASTGRDYNEQFF. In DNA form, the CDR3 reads TGCAGTGCTAGTACGGGACGAGATTACAATGAGCAGTTCTTC.

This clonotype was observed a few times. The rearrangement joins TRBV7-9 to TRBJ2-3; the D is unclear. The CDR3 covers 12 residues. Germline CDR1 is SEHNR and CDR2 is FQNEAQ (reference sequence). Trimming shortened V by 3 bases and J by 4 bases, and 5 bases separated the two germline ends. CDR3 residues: CASSFVPDTQYF. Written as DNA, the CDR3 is TGTGCCAGCAGCTTTGTTCCAGATACGCAGTATTTT.

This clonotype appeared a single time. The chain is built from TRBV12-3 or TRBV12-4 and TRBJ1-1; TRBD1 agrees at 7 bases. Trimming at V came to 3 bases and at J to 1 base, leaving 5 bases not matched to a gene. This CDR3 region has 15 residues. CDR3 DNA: TGTGCCAGCAGTTTCCCCCGGGACAGGAACACTGAAGCTTTCTTT. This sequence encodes CASSFPRDRNTEAFF.

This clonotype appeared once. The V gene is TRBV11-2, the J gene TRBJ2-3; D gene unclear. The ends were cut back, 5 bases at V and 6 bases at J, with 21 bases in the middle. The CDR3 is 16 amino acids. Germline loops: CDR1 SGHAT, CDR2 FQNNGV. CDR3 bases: TGTGCCAGCAGCCATTTTAGAGCCCTCGGCCCCGATACGCAGTATTTT. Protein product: CASSHFRALGPDTQYF.

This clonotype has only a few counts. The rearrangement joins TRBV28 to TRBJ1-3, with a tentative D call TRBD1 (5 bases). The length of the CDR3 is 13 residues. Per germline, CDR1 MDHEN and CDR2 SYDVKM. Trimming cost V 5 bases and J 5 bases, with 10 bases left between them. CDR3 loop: CASSLGTRNTIYF. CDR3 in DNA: TGTGCCAGCAGTCTTGGGACTCGAAACACCATATATTTT.

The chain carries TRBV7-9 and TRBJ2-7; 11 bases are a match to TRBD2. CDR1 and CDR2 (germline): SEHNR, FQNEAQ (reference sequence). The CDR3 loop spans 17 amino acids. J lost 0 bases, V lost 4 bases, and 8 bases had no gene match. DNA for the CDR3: TGTGCCAGCAGCTCTCTAGCGGGAGGACCTCCCTCCTACGAGCAGTACTTC. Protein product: CASSSLAGGPPSYEQYF.

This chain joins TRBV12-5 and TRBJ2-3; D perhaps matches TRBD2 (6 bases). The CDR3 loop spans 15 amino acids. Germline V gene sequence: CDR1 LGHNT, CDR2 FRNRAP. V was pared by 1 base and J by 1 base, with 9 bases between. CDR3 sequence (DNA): TGTGCTAGTGGTTTGGAGGGACTTGGCACAGATACGCAGTATTTT. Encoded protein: CASGLEGLGTDTQYF.

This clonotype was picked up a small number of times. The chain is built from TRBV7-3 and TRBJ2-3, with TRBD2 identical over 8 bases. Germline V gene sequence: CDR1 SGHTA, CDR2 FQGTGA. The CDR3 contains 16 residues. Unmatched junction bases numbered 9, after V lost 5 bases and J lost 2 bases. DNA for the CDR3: TGTGCCAGCAGCCTCACCTCTAGCGGGTACACAGATACGCAGTATTTT. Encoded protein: CASSLTSSGYTDTQYF.

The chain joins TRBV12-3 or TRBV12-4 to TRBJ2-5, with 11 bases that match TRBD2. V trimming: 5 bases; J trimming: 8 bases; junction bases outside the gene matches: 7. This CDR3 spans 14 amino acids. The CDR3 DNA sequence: TGTGCCAGCAGTCCCCCGGGACTAGCGGCTACCCAGTACTTC. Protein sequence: CASSPPGLAATQYF.

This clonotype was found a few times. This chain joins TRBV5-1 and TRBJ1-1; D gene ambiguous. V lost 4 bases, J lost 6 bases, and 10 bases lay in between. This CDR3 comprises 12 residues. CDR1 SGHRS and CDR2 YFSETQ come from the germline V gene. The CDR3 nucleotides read TGCGCCAGCAGCCACCGGGGAGCTGAAGCTTTCTTT. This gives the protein CASSHRGAEAFF.

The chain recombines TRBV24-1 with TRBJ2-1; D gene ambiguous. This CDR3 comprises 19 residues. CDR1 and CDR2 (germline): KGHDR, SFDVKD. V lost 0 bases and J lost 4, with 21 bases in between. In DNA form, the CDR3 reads TGTGCCACCAGTGATTTGCCTCGGGCCTTAGGTCTCGGATACAATGAGCAGTTCTTC. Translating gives CATSDLPRALGLGYNEQFF.

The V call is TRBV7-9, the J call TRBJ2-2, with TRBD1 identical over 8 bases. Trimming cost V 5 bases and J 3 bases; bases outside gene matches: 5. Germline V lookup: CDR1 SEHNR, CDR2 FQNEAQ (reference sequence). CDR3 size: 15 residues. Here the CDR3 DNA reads TGTGCCAGCAGCCAGAACAGGGGGTACACCGGGGAGCTGTTTTTT. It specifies CASSQNRGYTGELFF.

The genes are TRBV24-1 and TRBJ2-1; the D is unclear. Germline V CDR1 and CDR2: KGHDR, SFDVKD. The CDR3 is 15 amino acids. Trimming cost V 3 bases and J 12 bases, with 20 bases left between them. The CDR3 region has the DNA TGTGCCACCAGTGATCCCTCACTCGGTTCCCCGGGGCAGTTCTTC. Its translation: CATSDPSLGSPGQFF.

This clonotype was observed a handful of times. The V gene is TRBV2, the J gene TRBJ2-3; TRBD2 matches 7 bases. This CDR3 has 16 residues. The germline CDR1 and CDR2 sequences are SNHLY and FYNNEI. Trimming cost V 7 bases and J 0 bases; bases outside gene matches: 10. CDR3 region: CASIREAGTSTDTQYF. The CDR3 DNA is TGTGCCAGCATTCGGGAGGCCGGAACTAGCACAGATACGCAGTATTTT. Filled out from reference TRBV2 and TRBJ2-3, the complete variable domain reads EPEVTQTPSHQVTQMGQEVILRCVPISNHLYFYWYRQILGQKVEFLVSFYNNEISEKSEIFDDQFSVERPDGSNFTLKIRSTKLEDSAMYFCASIREAGTSTDTQYFGPGTRLTVL.

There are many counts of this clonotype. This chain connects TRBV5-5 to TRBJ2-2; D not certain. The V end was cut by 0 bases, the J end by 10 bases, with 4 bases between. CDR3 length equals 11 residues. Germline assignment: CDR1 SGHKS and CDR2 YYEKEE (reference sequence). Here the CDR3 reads CASSLGPELFF. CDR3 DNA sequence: TGTGCCAGCAGCTTGGGCCCGGAGCTGTTTTTT.

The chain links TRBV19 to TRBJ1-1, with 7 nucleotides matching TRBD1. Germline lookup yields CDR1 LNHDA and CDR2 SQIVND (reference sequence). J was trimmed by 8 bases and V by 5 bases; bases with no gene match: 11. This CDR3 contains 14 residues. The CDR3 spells CASSLKQGIEEAFF. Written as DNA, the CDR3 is TGTGCCAGTAGTTTAAAACAGGGGATTGAGGAAGCTTTCTTT.

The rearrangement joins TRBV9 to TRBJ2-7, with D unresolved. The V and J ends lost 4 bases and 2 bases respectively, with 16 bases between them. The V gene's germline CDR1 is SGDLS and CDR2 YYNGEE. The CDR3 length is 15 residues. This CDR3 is CASSIEDGPTYEQYF. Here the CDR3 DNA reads TGTGCCAGCAGCATAGAGGACGGACCGACCTACGAGCAGTACTTC.

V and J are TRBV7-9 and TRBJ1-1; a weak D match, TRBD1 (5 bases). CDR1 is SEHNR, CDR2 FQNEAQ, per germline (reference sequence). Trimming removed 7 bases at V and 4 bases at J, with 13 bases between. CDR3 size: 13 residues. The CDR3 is CASTPSGVTEAFF. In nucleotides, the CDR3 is TGTGCCAGCACCCCCTCGGGGGTCACTGAAGCTTTCTTT.

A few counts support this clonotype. The CDR3 here is CSARVGRGKHQETQYF. The CDR3 region has the DNA TGCAGTGCTAGAGTAGGCCGCGGGAAACATCAAGAGACCCAGTACTTC. This chain connects TRBV20-1 to TRBJ2-5, with D possibly TRBD2 on 6 matching bases. This CDR3 spans 16 amino acids. Germline V gene sequence: CDR1 DFQATT, CDR2 SNEGSKA (reference sequence). Between the trimmed V and J ends, which lost 1 base and 2 bases, there was a span of 17 bases.